One and the same sample provided the 4 T cell receptor beta chains below, sequenced in a study of beta chain features in type 1 diabetes. Expressed TCRB transcripts were sequenced, since all the RNA that had been isolated was reverse transcribed. Here immunoSEQ multiplex PCR was the method, and the copy in TCRdb shows in-frame clones only, minus some. The table records roughly 370,000 clones, approximately 14% of them present only once. The sample was naive CD4+ T cells from blood. Every receptor here comes from a man aged 30 to 45 in good health.

In this sample, this clone turned up a few times. This chain uses TRBV2 with TRBJ2-1; D is undetermined. The CDR3 consists of 15 residues. Trimming took 1 base from V and 4 from J, leaving 11 bases between them. Germline V gene data show CDR1 as SNHLY and CDR2 as FYNNEI. This chain's CDR3 is CASSEERAVYNEQFF. The CDR3 DNA reads as TGTGCCAGCAGTGAAGAAAGGGCTGTGTACAATGAGCAGTTCTTC.

The chain joins TRBV25-1 to TRBJ2-7; 9 nucleotides agree with TRBD2. The CDR3 contains 13 residues. V lost 5 bases to trimming and J lost 7 bases; unmatched junction nucleotides: 6. Germline CDR1 and CDR2: MGHDK and SYGVNS. In DNA, the CDR3 is TGTGCCAGCAGTTATAGCGGGGGCTGGGAGCAGTACTTC. It is translated as CASSYSGGWEQYF.

This clone was seen only a few times. The V call is TRBV19, the J call TRBJ2-3; D uncertain. V lost 2 bases and J 6 bases, leaving 6 bases between the germline ends. Germline CDR1 and CDR2: LNHDA and SQIVND (reference sequence). The CDR3 spans 12 residues. CDR3 DNA sequence: TGTGCCAGTAGTATACCCTCGGATACGCAGTATTTT. Encoded protein: CASSIPSDTQYF.

The V and J genes are TRBV29-1 and TRBJ1-2, with 7 bases aligning to TRBD1. The germline gives CDR1 SQVTM, CDR2 ANQGSEA. V was clipped by 2 bases and J by 7 bases; unmatched bases: 7. The CDR3 length is 13 residues. The CDR3 reads CSVESRGFVGYTF. CDR3 DNA sequence: TGCAGCGTTGAATCCAGGGGGTTTGTTGGCTACACCTTC. Using reference TRBV29-1 and TRBJ1-2 for the parts outside the CDR3, the full variable domain is SAVISQKPSRDICQRGTSLTIQCQVDSQVTMMFWYRQQPGQSLTLIATANQGSEATYESGFVIDKFPISRPNLTFSTLTVSNMSPEDSSIYLCSVESRGFVGYTFGSGTRLTVV.